This TCR beta chain is from a study of CD8 T cells in Susac syndrome. The CDR3 runs 15 residues. V dropped 1 base and J dropped 7; count of bases not matched to a gene: 8. Germline lookup yields CDR1 MDHEN and CDR2 SYDVKM. Sequencing of TCR beta was carried out in blood CD8+ and CD4+ T cells. Those who served as multiple sclerosis controls were treatment-naive patients with stable or active relapsing-remitting disease. The authors negatively isolated CD8+ and CD4+ T cells and FACS-enriched TEMRA cells. With random hexamers, reverse transcription was performed on about 0.45 to 1 ug of RNA. A multiplex approach, immunoSEQ multiplex PCR, amplified TCR beta CDR3 across 54 Vbeta and 13 Jbeta. TCRdb analysed the immunoSEQ multiplex PCR reads with MiXCR anew, one entry per CDR3 protein. Found here are 250,000 to 350,000 distinct CDR3 sequences, about 85% of them singletons; the top ten hold over 0.1%. This clonotype was counted between two and nine times.

The sequenced sample consisted of CD8+ T cells from PBMCs. The chain joins TRBV28 to TRBJ2-7; the match to TRBD1 covers 9 bases. The clonotype was recovered from a human donor with multiple sclerosis. The CDR3 loop is CASSLSTGGAYEQYF. The CDR3 nucleotides read TGTGCCAGCAGTTTATCCACAGGGGGCGCGTATGAGCAGTACTTC.